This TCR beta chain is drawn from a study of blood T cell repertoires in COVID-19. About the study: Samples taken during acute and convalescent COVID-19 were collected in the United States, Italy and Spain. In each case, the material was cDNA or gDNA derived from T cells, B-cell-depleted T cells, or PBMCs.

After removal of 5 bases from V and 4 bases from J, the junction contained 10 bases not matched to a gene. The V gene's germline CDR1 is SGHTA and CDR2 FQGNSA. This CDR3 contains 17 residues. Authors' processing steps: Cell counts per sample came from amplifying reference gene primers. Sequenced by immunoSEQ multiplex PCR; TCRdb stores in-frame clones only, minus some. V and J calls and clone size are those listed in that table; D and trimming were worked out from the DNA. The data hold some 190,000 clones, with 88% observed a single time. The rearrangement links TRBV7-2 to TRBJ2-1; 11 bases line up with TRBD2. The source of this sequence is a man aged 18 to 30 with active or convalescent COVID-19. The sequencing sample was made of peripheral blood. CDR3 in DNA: TGTGCCAGCAGCCCTCACCGACTAGCGGGAAAATACAATGAGCAGTTCTTC. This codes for CASSPHRLAGKYNEQFF.